This TCR beta chain was found in a study of OX40 agonist ivuxolimab in advanced cancers. On the study more broadly: Three partial responders included one hepatocellular carcinoma patient and two cutaneous melanoma patients.

Overall study results and limits: Relatively little clonal expansion, among the lowest observed, appeared in partial responders at 0.1-3.0 mg/kg. No antigen was identified for the clonally expanded peripheral T cells.

The CDR3 contains 14 residues. In germline, CDR1 is LNHNV, CDR2 YYDKDF (reference sequence). Trimming removed 0 bases from V and 4 bases from J, with 9 bases in between. This clone was found a few times. Its antigen is not known. The protocol was immunoSEQ multiplex PCR, while the TCRdb copy is restricted to in-frame clones and leaves out a portion. This table has roughly 66,000 clones, about 80% appearing once. Sequencing used CD4+ or CD8+ T cells sorted from blood, obtained in a trial of the OX40 agonist ivuxolimab. The chain uses TRBV15 and TRBJ1-1, with D unresolved. The sequence was obtained from an adult with an advanced solid tumor such as melanoma, head and neck, liver or kidney cancer. The CDR3 DNA follows: TGTGCCACCAGCAGAGATTGGGGATCCACTGAAGCTTTCTTT. It specifies CATSRDWGSTEAFF.